The 11 T cell receptor beta chains presented below share a single source sample, sequenced in a study of shared clonotypes between healthy human individuals. CD45RO-negative, CCR7-selected cells formed the naive CD8 fraction, which excluded terminally differentiated effector memory CD45RA+ cells. The method was immunoSEQ multiplex PCR; TCRdb's version includes in-frame clones alone and lacks a portion of them. The table records roughly 2.1 million clones, roughly 91% of them present only once. Sequenced input: naive CD8+ T cells from PBMCs. These receptors were obtained from a man aged 18-30 years in good health. Some clones in this sample may be carry-over from other donors' samples.

The V call is TRBV7-8, the J call TRBJ1-2; D is possibly TRBD1 (5 bases). The germline CDR1 and CDR2 sequences are SGHVS and FQNEAQ. V lost 4 bases, J lost 5 bases, and 20 bases lay in between. The CDR3 contains 16 residues. CDR3 bases: TGTGCCAGCAGCTCGTCCGGGACGGACGCCTATTATGGCTACACCTTC. Amino acid sequence: CASSSSGTDAYYGYTF.

The CDR3 DNA follows: TGTGCCAGCAGCGGGGCCCTCACAGATACGCAGTATTTT. Translation gives CASSGALTDTQYF. J is TRBJ2-3 and V is TRBV5-4, with D tentatively TRBD1 (5 bases). With 4 bases removed from V and 2 bases from J, the gap between germline ends came to 8 bases. This CDR3 is 13 amino acids long. Germline V gives CDR1 SGHNT, CDR2 YYREEE (reference sequence).

The chain employs TRBV10-1 and TRBJ1-2; D might be TRBD1 (6 bases). The germline CDR1 and CDR2 sequences are WNHNN and SYGVQD (reference sequence). The length of the CDR3 is 13 residues. Trimming pared 3 bases from V and 10 bases from J, leaving 15 bases between. The CDR3 protein is CASSDNRVHSYTF. CDR3 nucleotide sequence: TGCGCCAGCAGTGATAACAGGGTGCACTCCTACACCTTC.

The chain has TRBV5-6 and TRBJ1-2; D uncertain. V gave up 0 bases and J gave up 6 bases, with 6 bases separating them. The CDR3 runs 12 residues. The germline gives CDR1 SGHDT, CDR2 YYEEEE. Written as DNA, the CDR3 is TGTGCCAGCAGCTTGGAGGAGGATGGCTACACCTTC. Translation gives CASSLEEDGYTF.

This chain joins TRBV19 and TRBJ2-1; 16 bases line up with TRBD2. The V gene's germline CDR1 is LNHDA and CDR2 SQIVND (reference sequence). After removal of 5 bases from V and 0 bases from J, the junction contained 10 bases not matched to a gene. The CDR3 length is 20 residues. DNA of the CDR3: TGTGCCAGTAGTCTTGGATCCGGGACTAGCGGGGGGGGCTCCTACAATGAGCAGTTCTTC. This sequence encodes CASSLGSGTSGGGSYNEQFF.

V gene TRBV12-5 combines with J gene TRBJ2-1; possible D gene TRBD2, 6 bases. The CDR3 covers 14 residues. V was clipped by 7 bases and J by 8 bases, with 18 bases between them. Germline-derived CDR1 and CDR2 are LGHNT and FRNRAP. The CDR3 region is CASAAFRGSDEQFF. The CDR3 DNA reads TGTGCTAGTGCCGCTTTCCGGGGGAGCGATGAGCAGTTCTTC.

The chain uses TRBV10-1 and TRBJ1-5, with 7 bases lining up with TRBD1. The V gene's germline CDR1 is WNHNN and CDR2 SYGVQD (reference sequence). V dropped 5 bases and J dropped 5; count of bases not matched to a gene: 9. This CDR3 is built from 15 residues. CDR3 in DNA: TGCGCCAGCAGTCTACAGGGGAAGGAGGATCAGCCCCAGCATTTT. It specifies CASSLQGKEDQPQHF.

The chain is built from TRBV4-3 and TRBJ2-1; TRBD2 agrees at 7 bases. CDR3 length equals 15 residues. The V segment lost 4 bases and the J segment 5 bases; nucleotides outside the gene matches: 8. Germline CDR1 LGHNA, CDR2 YSLEER. CDR3 in DNA: TGCGCCAGCAGCCCCCTCGGGCTAGCGGACAATGAGCAGTTCTTC. Translated: CASSPLGLADNEQFF.

CDR3 bases: TGCAGCGTGGCAACAGGGGGTACTGGCTACACCTTC. The encoded protein is CSVATGGTGYTF. The chain uses TRBV29-1 and TRBJ1-2, with 8 bases aligning to TRBD1. J was trimmed by 7 bases and V by 6 bases; bases with no gene match: 7. The CDR3 sequence is 12 residues long. Germline V gives CDR1 SQVTM, CDR2 ANQGSEA.

As DNA, the CDR3 is TGTGCCAGCAGTTACCGCGGGACAGGCGGTAATGAGCAGTTCTTC. Residues: CASSYRGTGGNEQFF. The chain couples TRBV6-5 to TRBJ2-1, with 8 bases matching TRBD1. This CDR3 has 15 amino acids. V was pared by 2 bases and J by 7 bases, with 7 bases of the junction left unmatched. CDR1 is MNHEY and CDR2 is SVGAGI in the germline V gene.

V gene TRBV4-3 combines with J gene TRBJ2-1; D is possibly TRBD2 (6 bases). CDR3 length equals 15 residues. CDR1 and CDR2 from the germline V gene are LGHNA and YSLEER. The V gene lost 4 bases and the J gene lost 6 bases, with 16 bases spanning the gap. The CDR3 DNA follows: TGCGCCAGCAGCCCAGAAAGGCGGGACGGCAATGAGCAGTTCTTC. This translates into CASSPERRDGNEQFF.